The clone carrying this T cell receptor beta chain appeared many times. The target antigen is unknown. This entry belongs to a study of T cells in Graves' hyperthyroidism and ophthalmopathy. The overall study: Peripheral blood draws took place at initial diagnosis, ahead of any treatment.

Amplification of TCR beta CDR3 regions was performed using RNA transcripts as template. The HTBI primer set drove a first-round RT-PCR of the TCR CDR3. TCRdb independently ran MiXCR on the multiplex PCR reads; one entry per CDR3 protein. The sample has some 250,000 distinct CDR3 sequences; roughly 15% are singletons. From germline, CDR1 is SGHTA and CDR2 FQGTGA. The CDR3 sequence is 15 residues long. V was trimmed by 4 bases and J by 6 bases, leaving 16 bases between them. Sampled blood dates from first hyperthyroidism diagnosis, and it precedes any ophthalmopathy symptoms. Study-level points and caveats: In validation, the model predicted ophthalmopathy. These predictions came a median roughly 7.1 months before onset. Blood also carried most thyroid clonotypes expanded above 0.001.

The rearrangement uses TRBV7-3 and TRBJ2-1, with D perhaps matching TRBD2 (6 bases). Sequencing was carried out using blood. This TCR was sampled from a woman between 50 and 59 years old with Graves' hyperthyroidism that later progressed to Graves' ophthalmopathy. CDR3 amino acids: CASSYFRGMANEQFF. The DNA for the CDR3 is TGTGCCAGCAGCTATTTCCGCGGGATGGCCAATGAGCAGTTCTTC.